Listed below are T cell receptor beta chains from one sample, sequenced in a study of blood T cell repertoires in COVID-19. Assay: immunoSEQ multiplex PCR; the TCRdb copy retains only in-frame clones and omits some. Of 150,000 or so clones in the sample, roughly 84% were seen once. The specimen sequenced was PBMCs or T cells enriched from blood (not recorded which). Receptor source: a woman aged 45-65 years who had been exposed to COVID-19. Both conserved end residues are part of each CDR3. The D gene is left open where the match is weak. Clone size is stated in some rows and not others, as once, few, many or a class when expanded.

clone_size	j_call	v_call	d_call	cdr3_aa	cdr3_nt
few	TRBJ1-1	TRBV5-6	NA	CASSTAGNTEAFF	TGTGCCAGCAGCACAGCAGGTAACACTGAAGCTTTCTTT
NA	TRBJ2-3	TRBV21-1	NA	CASSNFPWRDFTDTQYF	TGTGCCAGCAGCAACTTCCCGTGGCGGGATTTCACAGATACGCAGTATTTT
NA	TRBJ2-5	TRBV4-2	NA	CASSQGAETQYF	TGTGCCAGCAGCCAGGGGGCTGAGACCCAGTACTTC
NA	TRBJ2-7	TRBV21-1	NA	CASSNGGLGGLGEQYF	TGTGCCAGCAGCAACGGGGGGCTTGGGGGCTTGGGCGAGCAGTACTTC
NA	TRBJ1-1	TRBV5-4	NA	CASSYSNGGTEAFF	TGTGCCAGCAGTTATAGTAACGGGGGCACTGAAGCTTTCTTT
NA	TRBJ1-5	TRBV6-5	NA	CASSYMSGEEQPQHF	TGTGCCAGCAGTTACATGTCCGGGGAAGAACAGCCCCAGCATTTT
NA	TRBJ1-3	TRBV6-5	NA	CASSFLDSSGNTIYF	TGTGCCAGCAGTTTCCTGGACAGCTCTGGAAACACCATATATTTT
NA	TRBJ1-1	TRBV3-1/TRBV3-2	NA	CASSHRGDRSEAFF	TGTGCCAGCAGCCACCGCGGCGATCGGTCGGAAGCTTTCTTT
NA	TRBJ2-7	TRBV9	TRBD1	CASSPTGEPSYEQYF	TGTGCCAGCAGCCCTACAGGGGAGCCCTCCTACGAGCAGTACTTC
NA	TRBJ2-7	TRBV5-6	NA	CASTSGRSYEQYF	TGTGCCAGCACCAGTGGGCGCTCCTACGAGCAGTACTTC
many	TRBJ2-2	TRBV28	NA	CASSLNGQGWSGELFF	TGTGCCAGCAGTTTAAACGGCCAGGGTTGGTCCGGGGAGCTGTTTTTT
NA	TRBJ2-7	TRBV18	NA	CASSPTVIYEQYF	TGTGCCAGCTCACCGACAGTGATCTACGAGCAGTACTTC
NA	TRBJ2-3	TRBV10-1	TRBD2	CASSVLSGGPDTQYF	TGCGCCAGCAGTGTTCTAAGCGGGGGGCCAGATACGCAGTATTTT
once	TRBJ2-5	TRBV7-7	TRBD2	CASSLANSGIGGLYF	TGTGCCAGCAGCTTAGCCAATTCGGGCATCGGGGGGTTGTACTTC